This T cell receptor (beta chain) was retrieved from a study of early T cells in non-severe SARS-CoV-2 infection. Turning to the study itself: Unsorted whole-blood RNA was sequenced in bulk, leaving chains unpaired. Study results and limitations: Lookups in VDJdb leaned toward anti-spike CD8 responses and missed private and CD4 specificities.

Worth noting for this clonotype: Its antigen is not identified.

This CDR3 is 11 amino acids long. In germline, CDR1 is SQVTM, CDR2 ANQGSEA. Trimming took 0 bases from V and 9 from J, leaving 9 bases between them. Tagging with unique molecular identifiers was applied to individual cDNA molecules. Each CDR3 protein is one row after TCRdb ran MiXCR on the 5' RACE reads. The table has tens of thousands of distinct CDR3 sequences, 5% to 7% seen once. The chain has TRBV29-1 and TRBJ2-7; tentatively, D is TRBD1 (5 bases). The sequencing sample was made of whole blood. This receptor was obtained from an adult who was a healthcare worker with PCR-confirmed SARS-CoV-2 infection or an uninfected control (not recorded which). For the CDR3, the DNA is TGCAGCGTTGAAGACCAGGGCGGGCAGTACTTC. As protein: CSVEDQGGQYF.